The source of this TCR beta chain is a study of blood T cell repertoires in COVID-19. Study-level information: T cells, B-cell-depleted T cells, or PBMCs supplied cDNA or gDNA.

Germline-derived CDR1 and CDR2 are GTSNPN and SVGIG (reference sequence). The V end lost 4 bases, the J end lost 8 bases, and 14 bases lay between the germline ends. The CDR3 contains 13 residues. This clone was detected once. Original methodology: Estimated nucleated cell counts came from reference gene primer amplification. Assay: immunoSEQ multiplex PCR; the TCRdb copy retains only in-frame clones and omits some. Clonal size and the V and J genes are those of that table, whereas D and trimming came from the DNA. The table includes some 390,000 clones, approximately 90% detected once. The study recruited people aged about 18 to 95 years across around 23 US areas.

J is TRBJ2-2 and V is TRBV30; possible D gene TRBD1, 5 bases. Input material: PBMCs or T cells enriched from blood (not recorded which). The sequence was obtained from a man aged 25 to 40 who had recovered from COVID-19. CDR3 loop: CAWKLRVTGELFF. As DNA, the CDR3 is TGTGCCTGGAAACTCAGGGTGACAGGGGAGCTGTTTTTT.